This T cell receptor (beta chain) was observed in a study of shared clonotypes between healthy human individuals. Overall study: Each donor's CD8 memory used one plate, CD8 naive two, each CD4 subset three.

Per the authors' pipeline: Because ImmunoSEQ provided only junction sequences with no quality scores, the filtering differed. TCRdb's table, derived via immunoSEQ multiplex PCR, lists solely in-frame clones and lacks some. The V and J calls and clone size are taken from that table; D and trimming were inferred from the DNA. The sample contains hundreds of thousands of clones, roughly 84% of which appear only once. Trimming took 1 base from V and 3 from J, leaving 13 bases between them. CDR1 is SGHTA and CDR2 is FQGNSA in the germline V gene. The CDR3 totals 15 residues. The clonotype comes from a man between 18 and 29 years old in good health. The sequencing input was memory CD8+ T cells sorted from blood. As to subset: CD45RO+ cells pooled with CCR7-negative TemRA cells. The rearrangement links TRBV7-2 to TRBJ2-7; D perhaps matches TRBD1 (5 bases). The CDR3 sequence is CASSLVLGPGYEQYF. CDR3 sequence (DNA): TGTGCCAGCAGCTTAGTACTGGGGCCGGGCTACGAGCAGTACTTC. Full variable domain (outside the CDR3, taken from reference TRBV7-2 and TRBJ2-7): GAGVSQSPSNKVTEKGKDVELRCDPISGHTALYWYRQSLGQGLEFLIYFQGNSAPDKSGLPSDRFSAERTGGSVSTLTIQRTQQEDSAVYLCASSLVLGPGYEQYFGPGTRLTVT.